The TCR beta chain under discussion was sequenced for a study of T-cell reconstitution after alpha-beta-depleted transplantation in children. Study-wide points: The main origin of T-cell counts and diversity one year after transplant was newly produced T cells.

The library targeted TCRbeta and was prepared with unique molecular identifiers. TCRdb used MiXCR to reprocess the PCR reads, holding one entry per CDR3 protein. This table has hundreds of thousands of distinct CDR3 sequences, roughly a quarter appearing once. To note about this clonotype: What it binds is unknown.

The CDR3 extends over 15 amino acids. The germline V and J ends were trimmed by 2 bases and 5 bases, with 14 bases remaining between them. In germline, CDR1 is SGHRS, CDR2 YFSETQ. The receptor was derived from a female patient aged 2-10 years who had a stem cell transplant for congenital amegakaryocytic thrombocytopenia, so the T cells may come from the graft donor. This material consisted of PBMCs, mostly from graft donor cells, taken 360 days after TCRalphabeta/CD19-depleted stem cell transplant. V is TRBV5-1 and J is TRBJ2-1; maybe TRBD2 (5 bases). This chain's CDR3 is CASSLASSRNNEQFF. CDR3 in DNA: TGCGCCAGCAGCTTAGCTAGCTCCCGTAACAATGAGCAGTTCTTC.